One sample yielded the 14 T cell receptor beta chains listed below, sequenced in a study of beta chain features in type 1 diabetes (dated by TCRdb to the late 2010s). The paper's findings and limits, for the study overall: A moderate but significant shortening of TCRB CDR3 length was observed in type 1 diabetes patients in all four CD4+ subsets.

The library relied on the immunoSEQ multiplex PCR assay. The entire amount of isolated RNA was reverse transcribed using the High Capacity cDNA Reverse Transcription Kit, so the sequenced TCRB transcripts were expressed ones. TCRdb took over this immuneACCESS table, retaining in-frame rearrangements with V and J assigned. Such tables are incomplete; in checked studies, under half of the missing clones stem from an unresolved V gene, and the remainder is unexplained. The sample includes about 120,000 clones, with 17% observed a single time. Clones ranked in the top ten supply 2.6% of the sample. These TCRs' antigens remain unknown. The specimen sequenced was central memory CD4+ T cells from blood. The receptors shown here come from a young man with type 1 diabetes.

This clone was detected only a few times. V and J are TRBV29-1 and TRBJ2-7; 8 nucleotides agree with TRBD2. V lost 4 bases and J lost 2; bases outside the gene matches: 4. This CDR3 has 13 amino acids. From germline, CDR1 is SQVTM and CDR2 ANQGSEA. CDR3 sequence reads: CSVGLAGTYEQYF. CDR3 nucleotide sequence: TGCAGCGTTGGGCTAGCGGGCACCTACGAGCAGTACTTC.

This clone was detected only a few times. This chain joins TRBV18 and TRBJ2-7, with D possibly matching TRBD2 (6 bases). The germline V gene encodes CDR1 KGHSH and CDR2 LQKENI. The germline V and J ends were trimmed by 0 bases and 3 bases, with 12 bases remaining between them. The CDR3 loop spans 15 amino acids. The DNA for the CDR3 is TGTGCCAGCTCACCACCGAGCCGGGGAGGCTACGAGCAGTACTTC. Its protein is CASSPPSRGGYEQYF.

There are a few counts of this clone. This sequence joins TRBV5-1 and TRBJ2-1; the match to TRBD2 covers 7 bases. V shed 4 bases, J shed 7 bases, and the junction held 11 bases outside the gene matches. The CDR3 extends over 15 amino acids. Germline-derived CDR1 and CDR2 are SGHRS and YFSETQ. DNA of the CDR3: TGCGCCAGCAGCAGCGGGGCGCAGACTCTTAATGAGCAGTTCTTC. Translation: CASSSGAQTLNEQFF.

The rearrangement links TRBV27 to TRBJ1-5, with D hard to call. V was clipped by 5 bases and J by 0 bases, with 11 bases between them. The CDR3 is 15 residues long. The germline gives CDR1 MNHEY, CDR2 SMNVEV (reference sequence). The CDR3 here is CASSQQRVSNQPQHF. CDR3 nucleotides: TGTGCCAGCAGTCAACAGCGAGTTAGCAATCAGCCCCAGCATTTT.

In its sample, this clone was seen a few times. The J gene is TRBJ2-3, the V gene TRBV11-2, with no clear D. The germline gives CDR1 SGHAT, CDR2 FQNNGV. V was pared by 5 bases and J by 2 bases, with 8 bases between. The CDR3 has 13 amino acids. CDR3 amino acids: CASSLPVTDTQYF. CDR3 sequence (DNA): TGTGCCAGCAGCCTCCCGGTCACAGATACGCAGTATTTT.

This clone was counted only a few times. The chain couples TRBV19 to TRBJ2-1, with 11 bases matching TRBD1. After removal of 5 bases from V and 4 bases from J, the junction contained 7 bases not matched to a gene. CDR1 is LNHDA, CDR2 SQIVND, per germline (reference sequence). CDR3 size: 16 residues. CDR3 amino acids: CASSPLGQGVYNEQFF. DNA for the CDR3: TGTGCCAGTAGTCCCTTGGGACAGGGGGTTTACAATGAGCAGTTCTTC.

This clone was detected only a few times. A far larger clone is one base from this, pointing to a likely read error. Other DNA variants within this sample encode the same CDR3. The rearrangement uses TRBV29-1 and TRBJ1-1, with 7 nucleotides matching TRBD1. The CDR3 loop spans 13 amino acids. Germline CDR1 and CDR2: SQVTM and ANQGSEA. The CDR3 is CSVERVGGTEAFF. CDR3 bases: TGCAGCGTTGAACGGGTAGGGGGCACTGAAGCGTTCTTT.

The chain is built from TRBV4-3 and TRBJ2-3; 11 bases are a match to TRBD2. This CDR3 region has 17 residues. Unmatched junction bases numbered 9, after V lost 4 bases and J lost 3 bases. Germline V lookup: CDR1 LGHNA, CDR2 YSLEER. The CDR3 loop reads CASSPFPTSGMTDTQYF. The CDR3 nucleotides are TGCGCCAGCAGCCCTTTCCCGACTAGCGGGATGACAGATACGCAGTATTTT.

This clone was observed a handful of times. V usage is TRBV7-2 and J usage is TRBJ2-7, with D unclear. Germline lookup yields CDR1 SGHTA and CDR2 FQGNSA. CDR3 length: 12 amino acids. Deletions cut 5 bases from V and 3 bases from J, with 8 bases between. CDR3 amino acids: CASSPRDYEQYF. CDR3 coding DNA: TGTGCCAGCAGCCCCCGAGACTACGAGCAGTACTTC.

This clone has a count of ten or more. The chain recombines TRBV10-3 with TRBJ1-3; D gene uncertain. The CDR3 loop spans 13 amino acids. The V and J ends lost 2 bases and 1 base respectively, with 3 bases between them. Germline-derived CDR1 and CDR2 are ENHRY and SYGVKD. CDR3 region: CAISESSGNTIYF. CDR3 nucleotide sequence: TGTGCCATCAGTGAGAGTTCTGGAAACACCATATATTTT.

The chain links TRBV4-2 to TRBJ2-3; 11 nucleotides match TRBD2. Germline values: CDR1 LGHNA, CDR2 YNFKEQ. With V trimmed by 4 bases and J by 2 bases, 8 bases remained unmatched. This CDR3 spans 17 amino acids. The DNA of the CDR3 is TGTGCCAGCAGCCCACTACCTAGCGGGGGGACCACAGATACGCAGTATTTT. This encodes CASSPLPSGGTTDTQYF.

This clone was seen a few times. The chain combines TRBV19 with TRBJ1-2; weak D call: TRBD1 (5 bases). With 5 bases removed from V and 4 bases from J, the gap between germline ends came to 11 bases. The CDR3 is 13 residues long. Germline V gives CDR1 LNHDA, CDR2 SQIVND (reference sequence). The CDR3 sequence: CASSARVAYGYTF. The CDR3 region has the DNA TGTGCCAGTAGTGCCAGGGTCGCCTATGGCTACACCTTC.

The V call is TRBV11-2, the J call TRBJ1-6; tentative D call: TRBD1 (5 bases). V was pared by 3 bases and J by 8 bases, with 14 bases between. The CDR3 consists of 15 residues. Germline-derived CDR1 and CDR2 are SGHAT and FQNNGV. The CDR3 sequence: CASSLDNQPHSPLHF. The CDR3 DNA reads as TGTGCCAGCAGCTTGGACAATCAGCCACATTCACCCCTCCACTTT. Together with reference TRBV11-2 and TRBJ1-6, the CDR3 gives the full variable domain: EAGVAQSPRYKIIEKRQSVAFWCNPISGHATLYWYQQILGQGPKLLIQFQNNGVVDDSQLPKDRFSAERLKGVDSTLKIQPAKLEDSAVYLCASSLDNQPHSPLHFGNGTRLTVT.

In this sample, this clone turned up a few times. The rearrangement joins TRBV2 to TRBJ2-1; 7 nucleotides match TRBD1. CDR3 length equals 15 residues. The V segment lost 9 bases and the J segment 1 base; nucleotides outside the gene matches: 9. Germline assignment: CDR1 SNHLY and CDR2 FYNNEI. The CDR3, as DNA: TGTGCCAGGAGACAGGGCCCACTGTCCTACAATGAGCAGTTCTTC. It specifies CARRQGPLSYNEQFF.